This T cell receptor (beta chain) was documented in a study of spatial heterogeneity in lung cancer. Single TCR cDNA molecules each had their own unique molecular identifier. One entry per CDR3 protein results from TCRdb running MiXCR on the 5' RACE reads. Of about 43,000 distinct CDR3 sequences listed, 20% to 25% are singletons. Time point meaning: blood at routine non-recurrence follow-up after resection. Unsorted whole RNA from tumor, nontumor lung or frozen PBMC underwent sequencing. The CDR3 consists of 14 residues. V lost 8 bases to trimming and J lost 0 bases; unmatched junction nucleotides: 1. CDR1 and CDR2 (germline): LGHDT, YNNKEL (reference sequence).

This TCR was recovered from a female donor with early-stage non-small cell lung cancer. Source: PBMCs, taken at follow-up. The chain employs TRBV3-1 and TRBJ1-6; 7 nucleotides align to TRBD1. CDR3 in amino acids: CASWDSSYNSPLHF. CDR3 coding DNA: TGTGCCAGCTGGGACAGCTCCTATAATTCACCCCTCCACTTT.